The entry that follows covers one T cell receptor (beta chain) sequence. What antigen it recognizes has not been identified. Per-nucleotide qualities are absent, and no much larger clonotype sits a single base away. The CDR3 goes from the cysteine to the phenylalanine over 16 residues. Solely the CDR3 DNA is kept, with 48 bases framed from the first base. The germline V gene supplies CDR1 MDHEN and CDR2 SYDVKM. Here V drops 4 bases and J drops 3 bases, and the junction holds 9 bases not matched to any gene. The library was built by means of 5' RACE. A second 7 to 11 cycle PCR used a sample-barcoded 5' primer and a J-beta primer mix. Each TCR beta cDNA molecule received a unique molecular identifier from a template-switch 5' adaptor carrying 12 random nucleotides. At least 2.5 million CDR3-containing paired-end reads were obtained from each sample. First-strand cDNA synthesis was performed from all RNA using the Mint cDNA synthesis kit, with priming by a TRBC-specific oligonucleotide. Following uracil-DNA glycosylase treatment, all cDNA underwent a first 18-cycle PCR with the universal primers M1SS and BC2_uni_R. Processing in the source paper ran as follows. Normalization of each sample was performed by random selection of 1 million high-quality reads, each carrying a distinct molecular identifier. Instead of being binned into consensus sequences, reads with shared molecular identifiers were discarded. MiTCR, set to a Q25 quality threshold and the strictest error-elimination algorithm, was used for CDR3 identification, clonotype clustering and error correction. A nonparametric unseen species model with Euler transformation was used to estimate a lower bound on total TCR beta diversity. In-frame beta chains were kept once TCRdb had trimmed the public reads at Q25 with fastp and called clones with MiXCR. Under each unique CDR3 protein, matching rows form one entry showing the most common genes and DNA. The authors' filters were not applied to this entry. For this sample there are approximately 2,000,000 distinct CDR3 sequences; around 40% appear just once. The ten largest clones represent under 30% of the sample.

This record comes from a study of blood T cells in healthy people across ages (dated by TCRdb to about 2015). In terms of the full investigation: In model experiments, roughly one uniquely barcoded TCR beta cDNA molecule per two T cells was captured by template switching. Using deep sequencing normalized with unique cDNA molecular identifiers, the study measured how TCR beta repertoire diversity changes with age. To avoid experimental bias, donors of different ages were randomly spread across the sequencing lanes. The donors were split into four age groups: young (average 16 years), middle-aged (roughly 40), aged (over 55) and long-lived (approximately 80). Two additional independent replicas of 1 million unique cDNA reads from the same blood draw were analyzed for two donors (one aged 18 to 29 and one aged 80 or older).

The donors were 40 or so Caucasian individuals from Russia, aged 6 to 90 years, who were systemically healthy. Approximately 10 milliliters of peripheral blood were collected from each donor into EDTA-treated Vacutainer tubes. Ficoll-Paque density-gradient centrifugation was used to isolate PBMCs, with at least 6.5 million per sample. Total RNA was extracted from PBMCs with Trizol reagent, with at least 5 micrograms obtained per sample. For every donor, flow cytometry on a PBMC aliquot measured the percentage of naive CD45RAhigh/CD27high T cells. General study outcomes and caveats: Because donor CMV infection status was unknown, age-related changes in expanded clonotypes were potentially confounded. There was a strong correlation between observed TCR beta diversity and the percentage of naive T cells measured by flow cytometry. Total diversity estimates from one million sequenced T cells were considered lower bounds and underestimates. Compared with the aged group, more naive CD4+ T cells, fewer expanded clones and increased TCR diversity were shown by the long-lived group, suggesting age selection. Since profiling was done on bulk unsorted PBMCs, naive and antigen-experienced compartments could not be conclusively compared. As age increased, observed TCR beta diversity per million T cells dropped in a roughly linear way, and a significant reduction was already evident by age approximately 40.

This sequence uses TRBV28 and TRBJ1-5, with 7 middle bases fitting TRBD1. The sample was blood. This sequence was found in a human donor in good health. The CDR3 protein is CASSSTGTEINQPQHF. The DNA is TGTGCCAGCAGTTCAACCGGGACAGAAATCAATCAGCCCCAGCATTTT.